Each of the 18 T cell receptor beta chains below was sequenced from the same sample in a study of T cell responses to AZD1222 COVID-19 vaccine. The assay was immunoSEQ multiplex PCR, and TCRdb's table has in-frame clones only and misses some. The table has roughly 160,000 clones, under 95% seen once; the top ten hold 1% to 1.5%. The starting material was peripheral blood, obtained 28 days after the second AZD1222 dose. Source of these receptors: an adult who received the AZD1222 COVID-19 vaccine.

Note on this clone: The same CDR3 is also encoded by other DNA sequences in this sample. V usage is TRBV3-1 (or the pseudogene TRBV3-2) and J usage is TRBJ1-3; D is unclear. Trimming took 3 bases from V and 4 from J, leaving 7 bases between them. The CDR3 runs to 13 residues. The germline gives CDR1 LGHDT, CDR2 YNNKEL (reference sequence). This chain's CDR3 is CASSQASGNTIYF. CDR3 DNA sequence: TGTGCCAGCAGCCAGGCTTCGGGAAACACCATATATTTT.

V usage is TRBV12-5 and J usage is TRBJ1-5, with D uncertain. V lost 7 bases, J lost 7 bases, and 14 bases lay in between. Germline V gene lookup returns CDR1 LGHNT and CDR2 FRNRAP. The CDR3 sequence is 13 residues long. The CDR3 sequence is CASASGSGQPQHF. The CDR3 DNA is TGTGCTAGTGCCTCGGGCAGCGGGCAGCCCCAGCATTTT.

The V and J genes are TRBV5-4 and TRBJ2-3; a possible D gene is TRBD2 (7 bases). CDR3 size: 16 residues. Looked up from germline, CDR1 is SGHNT and CDR2 is YYREEE (reference sequence). V was trimmed by 6 bases and J by 5 bases, leaving 22 bases between them. The CDR3 sequence: CASNYFAGASGDTQYF. CDR3 DNA: TGTGCCAGCAATTACTTTGCGGGGGCCTCGGGAGATACGCAGTATTTT.

This clone has just a few counts. V and J are TRBV29-1 and TRBJ2-1, with 8 bases lining up with TRBD2. This CDR3 has 16 residues. Trimming at V came to 6 bases and at J to 7 bases, leaving 17 bases not matched to a gene. The germline V gene has CDR1 SQVTM and CDR2 ANQGSEA. Here the CDR3 reads CSVAGGSGIDRNEQFF. Here the CDR3 DNA reads TGCAGCGTCGCGGGGGGTAGCGGGATTGATAGGAATGAGCAGTTCTTC.

This chain joins TRBV2 and TRBJ2-1, with D perhaps matching TRBD1 or TRBD2 (5 bases each). The length of the CDR3 is 15 residues. The germline gives CDR1 SNHLY, CDR2 FYNNEI. Trimming removed 3 bases from V and 8 bases from J, with 17 bases in between. As DNA, the CDR3 is TGTGCCAGCAGTGAGGCACTCGCCCGGGGCTATGAGCAGTTCTTC. Its protein product is CASSEALARGYEQFF.

The J gene is TRBJ1-2, the V gene TRBV7-8; 7 nucleotides agree with TRBD1. This CDR3 is built from 14 residues. The trim removed 4 bases at V and 8 bases at J, leaving 10 bases unmatched. Germline CDR1 reads SGHVS; CDR2 reads FQNEAQ. This CDR3 reads CASSSSDRVGGYTF. In nucleotides, the CDR3 is TGTGCCAGCAGCTCTTCTGACAGGGTCGGCGGCTACACCTTC. The full variable domain, completed using reference TRBV7-8 and TRBJ1-2, is GAGVSQSPRYKVAKRGQDVALRCDPISGHVSLFWYQQALGQGPEFLTYFQNEAQLDKSGLPSDRFFAERPEGSVSTLKIQRTQQEDSAVYLCASSSSDRVGGYTFGSGTRLTVV.

The gene calls are TRBV19 and TRBJ2-1; 9 positions match TRBD2. The CDR3 runs to 19 residues. V lost 7 bases and J lost 2; bases outside the gene matches: 18. The germline CDR1 and CDR2 sequences are LNHDA and SQIVND (reference sequence). The CDR3: CASKSRWISGGSAYNEQFF. The CDR3, as DNA: TGTGCCAGTAAGTCCCGATGGATAAGCGGGGGGTCGGCCTACAATGAGCAGTTCTTC.

J is TRBJ1-2 and V is TRBV7-2, with 8 positions matching TRBD1. CDR3 length: 14 amino acids. V shed 5 bases and J 7 bases; nucleotides not matched to a gene: 9. Germline loops: CDR1 SGHTA, CDR2 FQGNSA. CDR3 amino acids: CASSARTGLAGYTF. For the CDR3, the DNA is TGTGCCAGCAGCGCCAGGACAGGGCTAGCTGGCTACACCTTC.

The chain carries TRBV14 and TRBJ2-7; D gene ambiguous. V lost 0 bases to trimming and J lost 0 bases, with 18 bases between them. The CDR3 runs to 18 residues. Germline lookup yields CDR1 SGHDN and CDR2 FVKESK. The CDR3 nucleotides are TGTGCCAGCAGCCAAGATCCCCTCGACCCCGAAAGCTCCTACGAGCAGTACTTC. Translating gives CASSQDPLDPESSYEQYF. Variable domain in full (rest from reference TRBV14 and TRBJ2-7): EAGVTQFPSHSVIEKGQTVTLRCDPISGHDNLYWYRRVMGKEIKFLLHFVKESKQDESGMPNNRFLAERTGGTYSTLKVQPAELEDSGVYFCASSQDPLDPESSYEQYFGPGTRLTVT.

The CDR3 loop reads CASSQDNGGSTEAFF. The CDR3 bases are TGCGCCAGCAGCCAAGATAACGGGGGAAGCACTGAAGCTTTCTTT. The chain employs TRBV4-1 and TRBJ1-1, with D tentatively TRBD1 (5 bases). V was trimmed by 0 bases and J by 4 bases, leaving 12 bases between them. Germline V gene lookup returns CDR1 MGHRA and CDR2 YSYEKL. This CDR3 contains 15 residues.

The gene calls are TRBV5-6 and TRBJ1-3, with 9 bases fitting TRBD1. Trimming at V came to 4 bases and at J to 1 base, leaving 6 bases not matched to a gene. Germline CDR1 is SGHDT and CDR2 is YYEEEE. The CDR3 runs 16 residues. CDR3 bases: TGTGCCAGCAGCCCTGGGACAGGGAAATCTGGAAACACCATATATTTT. Its protein is CASSPGTGKSGNTIYF.

This chain connects TRBV30 to TRBJ1-4; TRBD1 matches at 7 bases. This CDR3 has 15 amino acids. The germline gives CDR1 GTSNPN, CDR2 SVGIG (reference sequence). Unmatched junction bases numbered 7, after V lost 4 bases and J lost 2 bases. The CDR3: CAWNRQGETNEKLFF. For the CDR3, the DNA is TGTGCCTGGAATAGACAGGGAGAGACTAATGAAAAACTGTTTTTT.

This clone was seen a single time. The chain links TRBV3-1 (or the pseudogene TRBV3-2) to TRBJ1-2; unclear D gene. Germline assignment: CDR1 LGHDT and CDR2 YNNKEL (reference sequence). CDR3 length: 18 amino acids. The V end was cut by 2 bases, the J end by 1 base, with 20 bases between. Here the CDR3 DNA reads TGTGCCAGCAGCCAACTACAAACCGGAGGGCCCCGTAACTATGGCTACACCTTC. It encodes CASSQLQTGGPRNYGYTF.

This clone was detected only a few times. This chain joins TRBV4-2 and TRBJ2-1, with 10 bases that match TRBD2. Germline CDR1 reads LGHNA; CDR2 reads YNFKEQ. The ends lost 0 bases at V and 12 bases at J; junction bases unmatched: 5. The CDR3 extends over 14 amino acids. The CDR3 sequence: CASSQESSGRWQFF. The CDR3 nucleotides read TGTGCCAGCAGCCAAGAATCTAGCGGGAGATGGCAGTTCTTC.

The chain is built from TRBV19 and TRBJ2-5, with unresolved D. The length of the CDR3 is 13 residues. Trimming removed 5 bases at V and 1 base at J, with 8 bases between. The germline gives CDR1 LNHDA, CDR2 SQIVND (reference sequence). CDR3: CASSAGFQETQYF. The DNA of the CDR3 is TGTGCCAGTAGTGCCGGGTTCCAAGAGACCCAGTACTTC.

The chain is built from TRBV6-5 and TRBJ2-1; D is uncertain. Germline CDR1 MNHEY, CDR2 SVGAGI. This CDR3 has 15 residues. Trimming shortened V by 0 bases and J by 2 bases, and 8 bases separated the two germline ends. In nucleotides, the CDR3 is TGTGCCAGCAGTTACTCGGCTAGGGCCTACAATGAGCAGTTCTTC. It specifies CASSYSARAYNEQFF.

The chain links TRBV27 to TRBJ1-4, with 10 bases lining up with TRBD1. This CDR3 spans 15 amino acids. Germline values: CDR1 MNHEY, CDR2 SMNVEV (reference sequence). Losses at the gene ends were 5 bases for V and 6 bases for J; bases not matched to a gene: 6. CDR3 protein: CASSPTTGGYEKLFF. CDR3 DNA: TGTGCCAGCAGTCCCACGACAGGGGGCTATGAAAAACTGTTTTTT.

The gene calls are TRBV6-5 and TRBJ1-5; D may be TRBD1 (5 bases). Germline CDR1 is MNHEY and CDR2 is SVGAGI. Between the trimmed V and J ends, which lost 2 bases and 4 bases, there was a span of 6 bases. The CDR3 covers 13 residues. The CDR3 loop is CASSYRGNQPQHF. The CDR3 DNA sequence: TGTGCCAGCAGTTACCGGGGGAATCAGCCCCAGCATTTT.